The rows below give T cell receptor beta chains drawn from one sample of a study of CXCR3-negative and CXCR3-positive naive CD8 T cells. Following a re-call of the 5' RACE reads, TCRdb has one entry per CDR3 protein and lacks DNA. This sample's clone table lists roughly 100,000 distinct CDR3 sequences. The sample taken for sequencing was naive CXCR3+ CD8+ T cells from blood. The receptor source for this set is a human donor in good health. Some clones in this sample may be carry-over from other donors' samples. Both conserved end residues are part of each CDR3. The order of the fields is J gene, V gene, CDR3 protein.

TRBJ2-1 | TRBV5-4 | CASEKRDRNNEQFF
TRBJ1-2 | TRBV15 | CATRGSGTYGYTF
TRBJ2-7 | TRBV19 | CASSIGQSYEQYF
TRBJ2-4 | TRBV13 | CASSARGTGLVDIQYF
TRBJ2-2 | TRBV6-2/TRBV6-3 | CASTTGTGTNAGELFF
TRBJ2-5 | TRBV20-1 | CSARVPRGAETQYF
TRBJ2-3 | TRBV10-3 | CAVGQGRTSTDTQYF
TRBJ2-1 | TRBV7-8 | CASNWEGSYNEQFF
TRBJ1-2 | TRBV2 | CASSVIRDGPYGYTF
TRBJ1-6 | TRBV25-1 | CASRLPGQGRPYNSPLHF
TRBJ2-7 | TRBV10-1 | CASRYAIRPHRPYEQYF
TRBJ2-7 | TRBV15 | CATSRDPTGGSEQYF
TRBJ2-5 | TRBV20-1 | CSARYQFEETQYF
TRBJ2-5 | TRBV20-1 | CSASVQGTSKETQYF
TRBJ2-7 | TRBV5-1 | CASSFGLSYEQYF
TRBJ1-2 | TRBV20-1 | CSARSVDFYGYTF
TRBJ2-7 | TRBV29-1 | CSVEKQGPYEQYF
TRBJ2-7 | TRBV4-3 | CASSHPMGGRGSYEQYF
TRBJ1-1 | TRBV13 | CASSLGTGGRTEAFF
TRBJ1-1 | TRBV7-9 | CASSPQESEAEAFF
TRBJ1-5 | TRBV12-3/TRBV12-4 | CASSSTGTGNQPQHF
TRBJ2-7 | TRBV18 | CASSPQDRSYEQYF
TRBJ2-1 | TRBV25-1 | CASFGGLDEQFF
TRBJ2-2 | TRBV7-9 | CASSPWEGRYTGELFF
TRBJ2-3 | TRBV29-1 | CSVRDWGTDTQYF
TRBJ2-7 | TRBV4-3 | CASSQDVGTASYEQYF
TRBJ2-7 | TRBV5-1 | CASRETGTGDEQYF
TRBJ2-5 | TRBV2 | CASTGEVTGVLKTQYF
TRBJ1-2 | TRBV29-1 | CSVEEAPVHYGYTF
TRBJ2-7 | TRBV12-3/TRBV12-4 | CASSPPRTGGPTYEQYF
TRBJ2-5 | TRBV7-2 | CASSLSPGMVETQYF
TRBJ2-1 | TRBV12-3/TRBV12-4 | CASSSTSPGGSSNEQFF
TRBJ2-1 | TRBV13 | CASSLGRGLHNEQFF
TRBJ2-3 | TRBV12-3/TRBV12-4 | CASSTLGGRTDTQYF
TRBJ2-3 | TRBV29-1 | CSVYRGLTDTQYF
TRBJ2-7 | TRBV23-1 | CASSQPLIGRRSYEQYF
TRBJ2-7 | TRBV10-1 | CASSEKGPSYEQYF
TRBJ1-1 | TRBV29-1 | CSVVSGRNTEAFF
TRBJ2-7 | TRBV18 | CASSPRDSHSYEQYF
TRBJ2-7 | TRBV5-6 | CASSLVEQTYYEQYF
TRBJ2-6 | TRBV12-3/TRBV12-4 | CASRPGQGNAGANVLTF
TRBJ2-7 | TRBV9 | CASSPVRDSPYEQYF
TRBJ2-1 | TRBV9 | CASSVVGSSGNEQFF
TRBJ1-1 | TRBV20-1 | CSARTGDTEAFF
TRBJ1-3 | TRBV4-1 | CASSQAETGNTIYF
TRBJ1-2 | TRBV14 | CASSQGTGPNMTVYNYGYTF
TRBJ2-1 | TRBV6-2/TRBV6-3 | CASSQTSGGPGEQFF
TRBJ1-1 | TRBV21-1 | CASSKGTLRTATEAFF
TRBJ2-1 | TRBV6-2/TRBV6-3 | CASSSLEDEQFF
TRBJ1-1 | TRBV7-9 | CASSPRGGLETEAFF
TRBJ2-1 | TRBV21-1 | CASSQCSGKRVGEQFF
TRBJ1-1 | TRBV7-9 | CASRGGLGAENTEAFF
TRBJ2-7 | TRBV5-1 | CASSRGQGSYEQYF